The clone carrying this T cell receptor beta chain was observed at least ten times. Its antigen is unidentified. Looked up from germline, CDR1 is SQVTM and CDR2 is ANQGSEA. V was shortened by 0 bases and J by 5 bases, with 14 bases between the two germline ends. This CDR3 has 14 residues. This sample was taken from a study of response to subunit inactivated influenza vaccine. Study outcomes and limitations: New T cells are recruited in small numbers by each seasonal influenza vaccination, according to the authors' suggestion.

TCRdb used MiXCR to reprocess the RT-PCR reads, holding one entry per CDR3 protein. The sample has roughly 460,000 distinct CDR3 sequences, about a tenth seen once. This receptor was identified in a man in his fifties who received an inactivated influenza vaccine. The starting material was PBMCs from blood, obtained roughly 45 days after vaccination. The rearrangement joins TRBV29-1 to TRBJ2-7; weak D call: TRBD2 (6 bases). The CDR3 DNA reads TGCAGCGTTGAAGATAGGACGGGGGATAACGAGCAGTACTTC. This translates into CSVEDRTGDNEQYF.